This T cell receptor beta chain emerged from a study of T-cell reconstitution after alpha-beta-depleted transplantation in children. Library preparation (for TCRbeta) was performed with unique molecular identifiers. TCRdb re-derived calls from the PCR reads in MiXCR, one entry per CDR3 protein. Of just over 350,000 distinct CDR3 sequences listed, about 14% are singletons. This CDR3 is 14 amino acids long. V lost 4 bases to trimming and J lost 4 bases, with 14 bases between them. Germline lookup yields CDR1 SGHRS and CDR2 YFSETQ. There are a few counts of this clonotype. This receptor was taken from a human donor who donated a stem cell graft to a child with Fanconi anemia. Sequencing was performed on PBMCs, taken from the stem cell graft. The chain has TRBV5-1 and TRBJ1-1; D unclear. CDR3 region: CASSLGSSSTEAFF. CDR3 bases: TGCGCCAGCAGCCTGGGGAGTTCGAGCACTGAAGCTTTCTTT.